The 26 T cell receptor beta chains given below trace back to one sample, sequenced in a study of shared clonotypes between healthy human individuals. The assay was immunoSEQ multiplex PCR, and TCRdb's table has in-frame clones only and misses some. The top ten hold approximately 0.4% of the sample, which has approximately 2,000,000 clones, roughly 90% seen once. The sequenced sample consisted of naive CD4+ T cells from PBMCs. Subset here: CD45RA+ positively selected. These receptors all come from a man younger than 35 in good health. Some clones in this sample may be carry-over from other donors' samples.

The chain joins TRBV11-3 to TRBJ2-1; 7 bases are shared with TRBD2. Germline V lookup: CDR1 SGHNT, CDR2 YENEEA. Trimming at V came to 2 bases and at J to 0 bases, leaving 1 base not matched to a gene. CDR3 length: 15 amino acids. CDR3 sequence reads: CASSLRTSSYNEQFF. CDR3 sequence (DNA): TGTGCCAGCAGCTTAAGGACTAGCTCCTACAATGAGCAGTTCTTC. Full variable domain (missing parts from reference TRBV11-3 and TRBJ2-1): EAGVVQSPRYKIIEKKQPVAFWCNPISGHNTLYWYLQNLGQGPELLIRYENEEAVDDSQLPKDRFSAERLKGVDSTLKIQPAELGDSAVYLCASSLRTSSYNEQFFGPGTRLTVL.

The chain is built from TRBV19 and TRBJ1-2; 9 nucleotides agree with TRBD1. This CDR3 has 15 amino acids. V was pared by 3 bases and J by 7 bases, with 9 bases of the junction left unmatched. Germline CDR1 LNHDA, CDR2 SQIVND (reference sequence). The CDR3 DNA is TGTGCCAGTAGTATCTTGGGGACAGGGACCAGTGGCTACACCTTC. As protein: CASSILGTGTSGYTF. Using reference TRBV19 and TRBJ1-2 for the parts outside the CDR3, the full variable domain is DGGITQSPKYLFRKEGQNVTLSCEQNLNHDAMYWYRQDPGQGLRLIYYSQIVNDFQKGDIAEGYSVSREKKESFPLTVTSAQKNPTAFYLCASSILGTGTSGYTFGSGTRLTVV.

This clone was observed a single time. The chain has TRBV29-1 and TRBJ2-3; D unclear. Deletions cut 7 bases from V and 2 bases from J, with 19 bases between. The length of the CDR3 is 15 residues. Germline values: CDR1 SQVTM, CDR2 ANQGSEA. The CDR3 DNA reads TGCAGCGCCCGAATAGGCCCCGATTCCACAGATACGCAGTATTTT. Protein: CSARIGPDSTDTQYF.

V and J are TRBV4-3 and TRBJ2-7, with D tentatively TRBD2 (5 bases). CDR1 is LGHNA, CDR2 YSLEER, per germline. CDR3 size: 15 residues. The germline V and J ends were trimmed by 1 base and 0 bases, with 10 bases remaining between them. The CDR3 nucleotides are TGCGCCAGCAGCCAAGTAGCGTTTAGCTCCTACGAGCAGTACTTC. As protein: CASSQVAFSSYEQYF.

The chain uses TRBV30 and TRBJ2-3; 8 bases align to TRBD2. CDR1 is GTSNPN and CDR2 is SVGIG in the germline V gene (reference sequence). V dropped 6 bases and J dropped 2; count of bases not matched to a gene: 10. This CDR3 contains 15 residues. The CDR3 DNA follows: TGTGCCTGCCCCCCAGCTAGCGGGTTCACAGATACGCAGTATTTT. Its protein product is CACPPASGFTDTQYF.

The genes are TRBV7-7 and TRBJ2-7, with 7 nucleotides matching TRBD2. CDR1 is SSHAT, CDR2 FNYEAQ, per germline (reference sequence). Trimming removed 0 bases from V and 2 bases from J; junction bases left unmatched: 4. This CDR3 spans 15 amino acids. In DNA, the CDR3 is TGTGCCAGCAGCTTAGCGCAGGGAGGGGCCTACGAGCAGTACTTC. This gives the protein CASSLAQGGAYEQYF.

This chain links TRBV29-1 with TRBJ1-1; D may be TRBD1 (5 bases). The germline gives CDR1 SQVTM, CDR2 ANQGSEA. V lost 1 base to trimming and J lost 0 bases, with 9 bases between them. CDR3 length: 14 residues. The CDR3 sequence is CSVEVDTLNTEAFF. CDR3 nucleotide sequence: TGCAGCGTTGAAGTGGACACCCTGAACACTGAAGCTTTCTTT.

The V call is TRBV5-1, the J call TRBJ2-5; weak D call: TRBD1 (5 bases). CDR3 size: 16 residues. Per germline, CDR1 SGHRS and CDR2 YFSETQ. Trimming pared 0 bases from V and 4 bases from J, leaving 16 bases between. The CDR3 DNA sequence: TGCGCCAGCAGCTTGGCGGCCCAGGGTGGGCGAGAGACCCAGTACTTC. Its protein is CASSLAAQGGRETQYF.

This sequence joins TRBV4-2 and TRBJ1-6; D is uncertain. This CDR3 is built from 15 residues. Trimming took 5 bases from V and 7 from J, leaving 15 bases between them. Germline V lookup: CDR1 LGHNA, CDR2 YNFKEQ. DNA of the CDR3: TGTGCCAGCAGCGCAGTGGGAGCCTCCAATTCACCCCTCCACTTT. Protein sequence: CASSAVGASNSPLHF.

The J gene is TRBJ2-3, the V gene TRBV27, with D hard to call. Trimming cost V 3 bases and J 4 bases, with 14 bases left between them. This CDR3 contains 15 residues. CDR1 and CDR2 (germline): MNHEY, SMNVEV (reference sequence). CDR3 in amino acids: CASSFFQSRADTQYF. In nucleotides, the CDR3 is TGTGCCAGCAGTTTTTTTCAGTCGCGCGCAGATACGCAGTATTTT.

This clone was recorded only once. The chain couples TRBV10-3 to TRBJ1-1; 7 bases match TRBD1. V was pared by 6 bases and J by 1 base, with 11 bases of the junction left unmatched. CDR3 length: 16 amino acids. Germline-derived CDR1 and CDR2 are ENHRY and SYGVKD. In nucleotides, the CDR3 is TGTGCCATCAGGGATTACCTACAGGGGCAGAACACTGAAGCTTTCTTT. Protein product: CAIRDYLQGQNTEAFF.

Remarks on this clone: The same CDR3 also results from other DNA sequences found in this sample. The chain carries TRBV28 and TRBJ2-7; 8 bases map to TRBD1. Losses at the gene ends were 5 bases for V and 0 bases for J; bases not matched to a gene: 3. From germline, CDR1 is MDHEN and CDR2 SYDVKM. The CDR3 extends over 14 amino acids. As DNA, the CDR3 is TGTGCCAGCAGTCCAGGGACAGGCTCCTACGAGCAGTACTTC. Its translation is CASSPGTGSYEQYF.

V usage is TRBV9 and J usage is TRBJ1-3; D uncertain. Germline assignment: CDR1 SGDLS and CDR2 YYNGEE. The CDR3 totals 15 residues. V lost 0 bases and J lost 0, with 7 bases in between. CDR3 nucleotide sequence: TGTGCCAGCAGCGTAGGCAGCGCCTCTGGAAACACCATATATTTT. Translating it yields CASSVGSASGNTIYF.

The rearrangement joins TRBV5-6 to TRBJ2-7; D remains unclear. V was shortened by 2 bases and J by 9 bases, with 18 bases between the two germline ends. Germline V gene data show CDR1 as SGHDT and CDR2 as YYEEEE. CDR3 size: 14 residues. The CDR3 protein is CASSFGGIFSGQYF. The CDR3 DNA reads as TGTGCCAGCAGCTTTGGTGGCATATTTTCCGGGCAGTACTTC.

The V and J genes are TRBV5-1 and TRBJ2-1; 16 bases map to TRBD2. CDR3 length: 16 residues. V was pared by 3 bases and J by 14 bases, with 11 bases of the junction left unmatched. Germline CDR1 reads SGHRS; CDR2 reads YFSETQ. CDR3 loop: CASSSASGTSGRAKFF. The CDR3 region has the DNA TGCGCCAGCAGCTCCGCCTCCGGGACTAGCGGGAGGGCCAAGTTCTTC.

In DNA, the CDR3 is TGTGCCAGCAGCGCTTACAGGGAATCGAACGAGCAGTACTTC. This translates into CASSAYRESNEQYF. The V call is TRBV28, the J call TRBJ2-7; maybe TRBD1 (6 bases). This CDR3 contains 14 residues. With 6 bases removed from V and 5 bases from J, the gap between germline ends came to 17 bases. CDR1 is MDHEN and CDR2 is SYDVKM in the germline V gene.

J is TRBJ2-3 and V is TRBV7-9, with D tentatively TRBD2 (6 bases). The CDR3 has 15 residues. CDR1 SEHNR and CDR2 FQNEAQ come from the germline V gene (reference sequence). V gave up 5 bases and J gave up 2 bases, with 14 bases separating them. The CDR3 region is CASSRRGSDTDTQYF. CDR3 nucleotide sequence: TGTGCCAGCAGCCGGAGGGGCAGCGACACAGATACGCAGTATTTT.

The chain carries TRBV28 and TRBJ1-2; unclear D gene. Germline CDR1 MDHEN, CDR2 SYDVKM. The CDR3 has 15 amino acids. V shed 9 bases and J shed 6 bases, with 23 bases lying between them. The CDR3 region has the DNA TGTGCCAGAACCCCCCGCCCCCCGCCTTCCGATGGCTACACCTTC. It codes for CARTPRPPPSDGYTF.

The chain uses TRBV4-1 and TRBJ2-5; D ambiguous. The germline V gene has CDR1 MGHRA and CDR2 YSYEKL. Trimming stripped 1 base from V and 5 bases from J, with 11 bases between. The CDR3 loop spans 14 amino acids. The DNA of the CDR3 is TGCGCCAGCAGCCAAGGAGACGTTTGGGAGACCCAGTACTTC. Translation: CASSQGDVWETQYF.

The V call is TRBV9, the J call TRBJ2-7; 7 nucleotides line up with TRBD1. The junction had 9 bases not matched to a gene; V was cut back by 4 bases and J by 5 bases. The length of the CDR3 is 14 residues. The germline V gene has CDR1 SGDLS and CDR2 YYNGEE. CDR3 sequence (DNA): TGTGCCAGCAGCCAGGGGGTAGGAGGCGACGAGCAGTACTTC. Protein sequence: CASSQGVGGDEQYF.

The CDR3 DNA reads TGTGCCAGCAGCAGAAGGGAGCGGGGCACAGATACGCAGTATTTT. Translation: CASSRRERGTDTQYF. V gene TRBV11-3 combines with J gene TRBJ2-3; possible D gene TRBD2, 6 bases. Germline values: CDR1 SGHNT, CDR2 YENEEA. The CDR3 has 15 amino acids. V dropped 5 bases and J dropped 1 base, with 13 bases sitting between them.

The CDR3 coding sequence is TGTGCCAGCAGTTACGACAGGGCATCCACTGAAGCTTTCTTT. Encoded protein: CASSYDRASTEAFF. This rearrangement joins TRBV6-5 to TRBJ1-1, with 7 bases matching TRBD1. CDR3 length equals 14 residues. The germline gives CDR1 MNHEY, CDR2 SVGAGI. Trimming at V came to 2 bases and at J to 4 bases, leaving 4 bases not matched to a gene.

This CDR3 is CASSLPGTLNTEAFF. CDR3 DNA sequence: TGTGCCAGCAGTCTACCCGGGACATTGAACACTGAAGCTTTCTTT. The chain uses TRBV28 and TRBJ1-1; possibly TRBD1 for D (6 bases). CDR3 length: 15 amino acids. V was trimmed by 5 bases and J by 0 bases, leaving 13 bases between them. Germline V gene lookup returns CDR1 MDHEN and CDR2 SYDVKM.

The chain employs TRBV5-1 and TRBJ1-1; tentative D call: TRBD1 (5 bases). CDR3 length: 15 residues. The V and J ends lost 0 bases and 4 bases respectively, with 13 bases between them. Germline V gives CDR1 SGHRS, CDR2 YFSETQ. The CDR3 nucleotides read TGCGCCAGCAGCTTGGGGGTAACAGGCGGCACTGAAGCTTTCTTT. It yields the protein CASSLGVTGGTEAFF.

The gene calls are TRBV27 and TRBJ2-7; 7 nucleotides agree with TRBD1. V dropped 3 bases and J dropped 2; count of bases not matched to a gene: 1. CDR3 length: 13 residues. Germline CDR1 and CDR2: MNHEY and SMNVEV (reference sequence). CDR3 DNA: TGTGCCAGCAGTTTTGGGACAGCCTACGAGCAGTACTTC. Translation: CASSFGTAYEQYF.

The chain employs TRBV2 and TRBJ2-2; D is unclear. The CDR3 runs 11 residues. Germline loops: CDR1 SNHLY, CDR2 FYNNEI. V was pared by 9 bases and J by 6 bases, with 8 bases between. The CDR3 DNA reads as TGTGCCAGTAGCAAGGCCGGGGAGCTGTTTTTT. The encoded protein is CASSKAGELFF.